These 11 T cell receptor beta chains originate from one sample sequenced in a study of blood T cell repertoires in COVID-19. Some clones are missing from TCRdb's copy, which holds only in-frame ones; the method was immunoSEQ multiplex PCR. The sample comprises under 200,000 clones, 60% to 80% of which are singletons, and around 2.7% rests with the top ten. Sequencing was performed on peripheral blood. These receptors were taken from a man between 70 and 80 years old with acute or convalescent COVID-19.

The gene calls are TRBV11-1 and TRBJ2-1; 10 bases fit TRBD2. This CDR3 is 15 amino acids long. Germline trimming cut 2 bases from V and 9 bases from J; bases unmatched to any gene: 7. Germline loops: CDR1 SGHAT, CDR2 FQDESV (reference sequence). Written as DNA, the CDR3 is TGTGCCAGCAGCTTAATTCCTAGCGGGAGAGTTGAGCAGTTCTTC. Translation: CASSLIPSGRVEQFF.

The chain uses TRBV7-9 and TRBJ1-1, with TRBD1 as a possible D gene (6 bases). The CDR3 contains 14 residues. The V gene lost 5 bases and the J gene lost 2 bases, with 12 bases spanning the gap. In germline, CDR1 is SEHNR, CDR2 FQNEAQ (reference sequence). This CDR3 is CASSLGQTNTEAFF. CDR3 in DNA: TGTGCCAGCAGCCTCGGACAGACTAACACTGAAGCTTTCTTT.

The genes are TRBV4-3 and TRBJ1-6; TRBD1 matches 7 bases. Germline trimming cut 0 bases from V and 1 base from J; bases unmatched to any gene: 9. The CDR3 runs 19 residues. Germline CDR1 reads LGHNA; CDR2 reads YSLEER. CDR3 sequence reads: CASSQDSFSGGSYNSPLHF. The CDR3 nucleotides read TGCGCCAGCAGCCAAGATTCCTTTTCAGGGGGATCCTATAATTCACCCCTCCACTTT.

This chain connects TRBV19 to TRBJ2-7, with 8 bases identical to TRBD2. Germline CDR1 LNHDA, CDR2 SQIVND (reference sequence). The junction had 6 bases not matched to a gene; V was cut back by 3 bases and J by 5 bases. The CDR3 is 14 amino acids. CDR3: CASSMQSGSHEQYF. Here the CDR3 DNA reads TGTGCCAGTAGTATGCAGAGCGGGAGCCACGAGCAGTACTTC. Drawing the rest from reference TRBV19 and TRBJ2-7, the complete variable domain is DGGITQSPKYLFRKEGQNVTLSCEQNLNHDAMYWYRQDPGQGLRLIYYSQIVNDFQKGDIAEGYSVSREKKESFPLTVTSAQKNPTAFYLCASSMQSGSHEQYFGPGTRLTVT.

The chain recombines TRBV11-1 with TRBJ2-7, with D perhaps matching TRBD2 (5 bases). V lost 5 bases, J lost 5 bases, and 22 bases lay in between. Germline CDR1 and CDR2: SGHAT and FQDESV (reference sequence). The CDR3 loop spans 16 amino acids. The CDR3 region has the DNA TGTGCCAGCAGCCTAACCCCCACTACTAGTATCCACGAGCAGTACTTC. This translates into CASSLTPTTSIHEQYF.

This rearrangement joins TRBV21-1 to TRBJ2-1; the table's D call, TRBD1, has no DNA check behind it. TRBV21-1 is listed as a pseudogene. This CDR3 is built from 18 residues. CDR3 DNA: TGTGCCAGCAGCACAAAGGGCGGGGACAGGGGGAATTACAATGAGCAGTTCTTC. This encodes CASSTKGGDRGNYNEQFF.

This clone showed up just a few times. The rearrangement uses TRBV5-8 and TRBJ1-4; tentative D call: TRBD1 (6 bases). The germline V gene encodes CDR1 SGHTS and CDR2 YDEGEE. This CDR3 spans 16 amino acids. Trimming shortened V by 4 bases and J by 6 bases, and 19 bases separated the two germline ends. The CDR3: CASSAGLGAQYEKLFF. The DNA for the CDR3 is TGTGCCAGCAGCGCTGGGCTGGGGGCCCAATATGAAAAACTGTTTTTT.

As for this clone: No DNA is shown, since the ends of the CDR3 on it are uncertain; the CDR3 is the one TCRdb lists. The chain links TRBV11-2 to TRBJ1-2; the D call TRBD1 from the table was never checked on the DNA. The germline V gene has CDR1 SGHAT and CDR2 FQNNGV. The CDR3 region is 15 residues in length, termini included. The chain's CDR3 is CASSLVGQGIWGHTF.

V and J are TRBV11-2 and TRBJ2-3; possible D gene TRBD2, 8 bases. The CDR3 totals 19 residues. Germline values: CDR1 SGHAT, CDR2 FQNNGV. Between the trimmed V and J ends, which lost 5 bases and 1 base, there was a span of 25 bases. The CDR3: CASSQGGAVAGLRTDTQYF. CDR3 in DNA: TGTGCCAGCAGCCAGGGGGGTGCGGTAGCGGGGCTCCGCACAGATACGCAGTATTTT. The whole variable domain, remainder taken from reference TRBV11-2 and TRBJ2-3, is EAGVAQSPRYKIIEKRQSVAFWCNPISGHATLYWYQQILGQGPKLLIQFQNNGVVDDSQLPKDRFSAERLKGVDSTLKIQPAKLEDSAVYLCASSQGGAVAGLRTDTQYFGPGTRLTVL.

The rearrangement joins TRBV7-9 to TRBJ1-1; a weak D match, TRBD1 (5 bases). The V gene's germline CDR1 is SEHNR and CDR2 FQNEAQ (reference sequence). V lost 6 bases to trimming and J lost 4 bases, with 9 bases between them. The CDR3 is 12 amino acids. In DNA form, the CDR3 reads TGTGCCAGCAGTACCAGGGTCACTGAAGCTTTCTTT. Protein product: CASSTRVTEAFF.

This rearrangement joins TRBV6-5 to TRBJ1-2, with a possible D match to TRBD1 (6 bases). The CDR3 sequence is 14 residues long. Trimming stripped 6 bases from V and 6 bases from J, with 17 bases between. CDR1 and CDR2 (germline): MNHEY, SVGAGI. The CDR3 loop is CASSLATGLDGYTF. The CDR3 DNA reads TGTGCCAGCAGCCTAGCCACAGGGTTAGATGGCTACACCTTC.